This T cell receptor beta chain is from a study of shared clonotypes between healthy human individuals. Whole-study results and caveats: With four donors compared, 4% to 5% of naive CD4 clonotypes were shared.

About this clone itself: Its specificity is unknown.

Sequencing was performed with immunoSEQ multiplex PCR; in TCRdb, only in-frame clones are kept and a portion is missing. The sample contains under 600,000 clones, 90% to 97% of which appear only once. CDR1 and CDR2 from the germline V gene are SGHRS and YFSETQ. This CDR3 spans 15 amino acids. The sequence derives from a woman younger than 45 in good health. Sample: naive CD4+ T cells sorted from blood. Subset defined: CD45RA+ positively selected. The chain uses TRBV5-1 and TRBJ2-5, with D possibly being TRBD1 or TRBD2 (5 bases each). Matching the DNA end better, TRBJ2-7 makes the J call doubtful. DNA of the CDR3: TGCGCCAGCAGCTTCACTCCGGGACGGACCTACGAGCAGTACTTC. This sequence encodes CASSFTPGRTYEQYF.